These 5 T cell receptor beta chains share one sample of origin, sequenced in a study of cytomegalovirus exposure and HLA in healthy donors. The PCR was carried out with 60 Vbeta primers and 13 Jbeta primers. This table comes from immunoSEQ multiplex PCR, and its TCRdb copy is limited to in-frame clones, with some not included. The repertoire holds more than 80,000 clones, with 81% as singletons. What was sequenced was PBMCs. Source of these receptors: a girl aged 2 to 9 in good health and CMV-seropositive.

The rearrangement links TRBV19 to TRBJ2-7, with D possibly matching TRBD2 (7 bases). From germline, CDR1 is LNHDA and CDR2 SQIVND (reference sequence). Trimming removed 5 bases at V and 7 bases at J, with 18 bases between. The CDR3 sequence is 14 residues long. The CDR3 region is CASSRQWGGLEQYF. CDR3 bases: TGTGCCAGTAGTCGTCAGTGGGGGGGGCTGGAGCAGTACTTC.

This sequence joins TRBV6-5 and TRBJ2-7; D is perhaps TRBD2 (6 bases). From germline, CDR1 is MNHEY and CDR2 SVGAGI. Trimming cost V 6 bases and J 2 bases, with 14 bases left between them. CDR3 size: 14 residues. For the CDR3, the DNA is TGTGCCAGCAGACTTCAACCGGGGGCCTACGAGCAGTACTTC. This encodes CASRLQPGAYEQYF.

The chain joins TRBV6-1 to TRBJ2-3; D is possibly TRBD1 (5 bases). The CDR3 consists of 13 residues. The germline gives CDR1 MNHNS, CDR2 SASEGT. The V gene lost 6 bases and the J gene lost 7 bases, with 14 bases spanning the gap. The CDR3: CASRARVENTQYF. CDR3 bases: TGTGCCAGCAGGGCCAGGGTGGAAAATACGCAGTATTTT.

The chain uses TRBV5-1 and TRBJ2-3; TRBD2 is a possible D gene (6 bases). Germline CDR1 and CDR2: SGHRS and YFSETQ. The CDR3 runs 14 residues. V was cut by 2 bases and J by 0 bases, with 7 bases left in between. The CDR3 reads CASSFSGSTDTQYF. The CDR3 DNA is TGCGCCAGCAGCTTCAGCGGGAGCACAGATACGCAGTATTTT. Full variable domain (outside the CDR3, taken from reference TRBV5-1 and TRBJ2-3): KAGVTQTPRYLIKTRGQQVTLSCSPISGHRSVSWYQQTPGQGLQFLFEYFSETQRNKGNFPGRFSGRQFSNSRSEMNVSTLELGDSALYLCASSFSGSTDTQYFGPGTRLTVL.

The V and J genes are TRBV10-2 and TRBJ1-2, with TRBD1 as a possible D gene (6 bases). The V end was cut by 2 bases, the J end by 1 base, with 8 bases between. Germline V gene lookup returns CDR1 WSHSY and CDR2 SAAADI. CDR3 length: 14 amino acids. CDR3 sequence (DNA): TGCGCCAGCAGTGAGGGACAGCGTAACTATGGCTACACCTTC. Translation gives CASSEGQRNYGYTF.